This paragraph covers one TCR beta chain sequence. Its antigen is still unknown. The CDR3 extends over 15 amino acids. Trimming left V 6 bases short and J 3 bases short, with 18 bases between. Germline V gene sequence: CDR1 KGHSH, CDR2 LQKENI. This specimen comes from a study of cytomegalovirus exposure and HLA in healthy donors. Points from the study as a whole: When a later analysis was performed, an Asian-associated ancestry cluster reportedly had fewer N-insertions than the approximately 690-donor mean. For TCR beta chains, V- and J-gene trimming was later linked to a missense DCLRE1C variant.

PCR involved 60 Vbeta and 13 Jbeta primers. Measured with immunoSEQ multiplex PCR; TCRdb has only the in-frame clones, and not every one. The table includes 85,000 to 100,000 clones, 64% detected once. This chain uses TRBV18 with TRBJ2-7; possibly TRBD1 for D (6 bases). This TCR was recovered from a man aged 55-75 years in good health and CMV-seronegative. Material: PBMCs. CDR3 protein: CASSPYLLQGYEQYF. CDR3 DNA: TGTGCCAGCTCTCCTTACCTTCTACAGGGCTACGAGCAGTACTTC.